These 22 T cell receptor beta chains were all obtained from the same sample, sequenced in a study of T-cell memory formation after mild COVID-19 (dated by TCRdb to about 2021). The method behind the library was 5' RACE. These reads were obtained on an Illumina NovaSeq 6000. The public sequencing data were trimmed at Q25 with fastp and processed into clonotypes with MiXCR by TCRdb, which kept only in-frame beta chains. Rows are unified per CDR3 protein, each entry keeping the most common DNA and genes. Within this sample are roughly 170,000 distinct CDR3 sequences, with less than 20% of them counted one time only. The ten largest account for roughly 3.9% of the sample. Sequenced sample: PBMCs or a T cell subset sorted from them (not recorded which). Receptors originate from a man between 18 and 35 years old who had mild COVID-19 (a few samples of this study predate the infection). The sample titles of this study are shuffled in the database, so cell type and time point are left out; the donor was told from shared clones.

The V call is TRBV27, the J call TRBJ1-6; no firm D call. V dropped 3 bases and J dropped 9 bases, with 6 bases sitting between them. Germline loops: CDR1 MNHEY, CDR2 SMNVEV (reference sequence). The CDR3 spans 12 residues. The CDR3 bases are TGTGCCAGCAGTTTCCACCGTTCACCCCTCCACTTT. Its translation is CASSFHRSPLHF.

CDR3 protein: CASRMTDSNEKLFF. CDR3 DNA: TGTGCCAGCAGAATGACAGACTCCAATGAAAAACTGTTTTTT. The chain uses TRBV6-1 and TRBJ1-4; D possibly corresponds to TRBD1 (5 bases). V lost 6 bases, J lost 5 bases, and 13 bases lay in between. The germline V gene encodes CDR1 MNHNS and CDR2 SASEGT. There are 14 residues in the CDR3.

V is TRBV20-1 and J is TRBJ2-3, with D perhaps being TRBD1 or TRBD2 (5 bases each). Germline V gives CDR1 DFQATT, CDR2 SNEGSKA (reference sequence). V dropped 2 bases and J dropped 2 bases, with 14 bases sitting between them. The CDR3 is 15 residues long. DNA of the CDR3: TGCAGTGCTAGATTACTTGGGGACCTCACAGATACGCAGTATTTT. Its translation is CSARLLGDLTDTQYF.

This chain joins TRBV4-2 and TRBJ1-2; 8 bases map to TRBD1. There are 17 residues in the CDR3. Germline CDR1 is LGHNA and CDR2 is YNFKEQ. J was trimmed by 1 base and V by 0 bases; bases with no gene match: 7. The DNA of the CDR3 is TGTGCCAGCAGCCAAGAAGTCCGGACAGGGAGTAACTATGGCTACACCTTC. Translated: CASSQEVRTGSNYGYTF.

This chain connects TRBV20-1 to TRBJ1-1; D is perhaps TRBD1 (6 bases). V was clipped by 1 base and J by 1 base, with 10 bases between them. The germline gives CDR1 DFQATT, CDR2 SNEGSKA (reference sequence). The CDR3 covers 14 residues. Written as DNA, the CDR3 is TGCAGTGCTAGAGGGGGGGCAACGAACACTGAAGCTTTCTTT. It codes for CSARGGATNTEAFF.

There are a few counts of this clonotype. J is TRBJ1-4 and V is TRBV7-2; no firm D call. V shed 2 bases and J shed 7 bases, with 11 bases lying between them. Germline CDR1 SGHTA, CDR2 FQGNSA. This CDR3 spans 14 amino acids. CDR3 residues: CASSLSPWGEKLFF. The CDR3, as DNA: TGTGCCAGCAGCTTAAGTCCGTGGGGTGAAAAACTGTTTTTT.

This clonotype was seen a few times. The chain uses TRBV19 and TRBJ1-1, with D possibly matching TRBD1 (5 bases). The germline V gene has CDR1 LNHDA and CDR2 SQIVND (reference sequence). The CDR3 sequence is 14 residues long. V dropped 7 bases and J dropped 2 bases, with 14 bases sitting between them. This CDR3 is CASKGHRINTEAFF. CDR3 DNA: TGTGCCAGTAAGGGGCACCGAATCAACACTGAAGCTTTCTTT. Using reference TRBV19 and TRBJ1-1 for the parts outside the CDR3, the full variable domain is DGGITQSPKYLFRKEGQNVTLSCEQNLNHDAMYWYRQDPGQGLRLIYYSQIVNDFQKGDIAEGYSVSREKKESFPLTVTSAQKNPTAFYLCASKGHRINTEAFFGQGTRLTVV.

J is TRBJ1-6 and V is TRBV15; no reliable D call. The CDR3 spans 13 residues. Per the germline V gene, CDR1 is LNHNV and CDR2 is YYDKDF (reference sequence). V lost 5 bases, J lost 7 bases, and 9 bases lay in between. This CDR3 is CATSPDLNSPLHF. The CDR3 DNA follows: TGTGCCACCAGCCCGGATTTGAATTCACCCCTCCACTTT.

This clonotype was picked up a small number of times. The V and J genes are TRBV3-1 and TRBJ2-2; unclear D gene. CDR1 is LGHDT and CDR2 is YNNKEL in the germline V gene (reference sequence). The CDR3 spans 15 residues. The V and J ends lost 2 bases and 3 bases respectively, with 10 bases between them. The CDR3 is CASSQFDAYTGELFF. The DNA for the CDR3 is TGTGCCAGCAGCCAATTCGATGCTTACACCGGGGAGCTGTTTTTT.

This clonotype was seen repeatedly, ten times or more. J is TRBJ2-2 and V is TRBV5-1; possible D gene TRBD1, 6 bases. Germline CDR1 SGHRS, CDR2 YFSETQ. V dropped 0 bases and J dropped 4 bases, with 7 bases sitting between them. The CDR3 spans 14 residues. The CDR3, as DNA: TGCGCCAGCAGCTTGGTACAGGGCACCGGGGAGCTGTTTTTT. Translation gives CASSLVQGTGELFF.

Only a few counts were recorded for this clonotype. J is TRBJ1-2 and V is TRBV20-1; D not resolved. This CDR3 comprises 10 residues. V lost 6 bases, J lost 6 bases, and 8 bases lay in between. Germline V CDR1 and CDR2: DFQATT, SNEGSKA (reference sequence). Here the CDR3 DNA reads TGCAGTGCGTCAAGGGATGGCTACACCTTC. As protein: CSASRDGYTF.

This clonotype has only a few counts. This chain connects TRBV4-1 to TRBJ2-7; perhaps TRBD2 as D (5 bases). V lost 4 bases and J 12 bases, leaving 16 bases between the germline ends. Germline values: CDR1 MGHRA, CDR2 YSYEKL. CDR3 length equals 12 residues. CDR3 in amino acids: CASSRSTGIRYF. CDR3 bases: TGCGCCAGCAGCCGCTCTACCGGGATAAGGTACTTC.

The CDR3 coding sequence is TGTGCCACCAGCAGAGTCGGCAGGGGGCTAGGTGAGCAGTTCTTC. It codes for CATSRVGRGLGEQFF. The rearrangement uses TRBV15 and TRBJ2-1, with 8 bases fitting TRBD1. J was trimmed by 9 bases and V by 1 base; bases with no gene match: 8. This CDR3 has 15 residues. The germline V gene encodes CDR1 LNHNV and CDR2 YYDKDF (reference sequence).

The table lists this clonotype with a few counts. The gene calls are TRBV12-3 or TRBV12-4 and TRBJ1-5; no firm D call. The CDR3 has 13 amino acids. V dropped 0 bases and J dropped 5 bases, with 5 bases sitting between them. As DNA, the CDR3 is TGTGCCAGCAGTTTAGCGCCGCATCAGCCCCAGCATTTT. Protein: CASSLAPHQPQHF.

The rearrangement joins TRBV7-2 to TRBJ2-7; 10 nucleotides align to TRBD2. Germline V gives CDR1 SGHTA, CDR2 FQGNSA. The CDR3 totals 14 residues. Unmatched junction bases numbered 1, after V lost 4 bases and J lost 1 base. CDR3 region: CASSYSGGSYEQYV. CDR3 sequence (DNA): TGTGCCAGCAGCTATAGCGGGGGGTCCTACGAGCAGTACGTC.

The chain is built from TRBV28 and TRBJ1-5; 10 positions agree with TRBD1. The J segment lost 7 bases and the V segment lost 7 bases, leaving 10 bases of the junction unmatched. There are 15 residues in the CDR3. Per the germline V gene, CDR1 is MDHEN and CDR2 is SYDVKM. The CDR3 spells CASTTSTGGEQPQHF. DNA of the CDR3: TGTGCCAGCACCACCTCGACAGGGGGCGAGCAGCCCCAGCATTTT.

The chain is built from TRBV6-5 and TRBJ1-3; D not certain. V lost 1 base and J 0 bases, leaving 7 bases between the germline ends. The CDR3 runs to 15 residues. Germline CDR1 and CDR2: MNHEY and SVGAGI. CDR3 in DNA: TGTGCCAGCAGTTACTACGGCAGCTCTGGAAACACCATATATTTT. Protein sequence: CASSYYGSSGNTIYF.

This clonotype was observed a few times. The chain carries TRBV12-3 or TRBV12-4 and TRBJ1-2; TRBD1 aligns across 9 bases. The CDR3 covers 14 residues. After removal of 5 bases from V and 4 bases from J, the junction contained 5 bases not matched to a gene. This CDR3 reads CASSPGQGTYGYTF. The CDR3 DNA reads as TGTGCCAGCAGTCCGGGACAGGGAACCTATGGCTACACCTTC.

In nucleotides, the CDR3 is TGTGCCAGCAGCTTAGGGGCCGACCGTCGACACTCTGGAAACACCATATATTTT. It translates to CASSLGADRRHSGNTIYF. The chain combines TRBV7-8 with TRBJ1-3, with D unclear. CDR3 length: 18 amino acids. The V and J ends lost 1 base and 0 bases respectively, with 16 bases between them. Germline CDR1 SGHVS, CDR2 FQNEAQ.

This clonotype occurred a few times. The chain's CDR3 is CASSHFGSNTGELFF. The CDR3 DNA follows: TGTGCCAGCAGCCATTTCGGGTCGAACACCGGGGAGCTGTTTTTT. The V gene is TRBV3-1, the J gene TRBJ2-2; D call uncertain. V dropped 3 bases and J dropped 0 bases, with 8 bases sitting between them. Germline loops: CDR1 LGHDT, CDR2 YNNKEL (reference sequence). The CDR3 is 15 residues long.

This rearrangement joins TRBV7-2 to TRBJ2-1, with no clear D. V lost 5 bases and J 0 bases, leaving 11 bases between the germline ends. The length of the CDR3 is 15 residues. Looked up from germline, CDR1 is SGHTA and CDR2 is FQGNSA. The CDR3: CASSHRLSSYNEQFF. The CDR3 DNA reads TGTGCCAGCAGCCATCGTCTGAGCTCCTACAATGAGCAGTTCTTC.

This clonotype occurred a few times. The chain employs TRBV11-2 and TRBJ2-1, with 10 bases aligning to TRBD2. The CDR3 covers 16 residues. Looked up from germline, CDR1 is SGHAT and CDR2 is FQNNGV. Trimming cost V 5 bases and J 4 bases; bases outside gene matches: 8. This chain's CDR3 is CASSRKGAGGYNEQFF. The CDR3 DNA is TGTGCCAGCAGCCGGAAGGGAGCGGGGGGGTACAATGAGCAGTTCTTC. Looking up the rest from reference TRBV11-2 and TRBJ2-1 gives the full variable domain: EAGVAQSPRYKIIEKRQSVAFWCNPISGHATLYWYQQILGQGPKLLIQFQNNGVVDDSQLPKDRFSAERLKGVDSTLKIQPAKLEDSAVYLCASSRKGAGGYNEQFFGPGTRLTVL.